These 21 T cell receptor beta chains were all obtained from the same sample, sequenced in a study of blood T cell repertoires in COVID-19. Produced via immunoSEQ multiplex PCR; TCRdb's table is partial and in-frame only. The sample consists of approximately 250,000 clones, approximately 90% of them appearing once. Sequenced sample: PBMCs or T cells enriched from blood (not recorded which). The receptor set was obtained from a woman aged 25 to 39 with acute COVID-19.

The chain uses TRBV6-5 and TRBJ1-2, with unresolved D. Germline CDR1 is MNHEY and CDR2 is SVGAGI. The germline V and J ends were trimmed by 4 bases and 2 bases, with 17 bases remaining between them. The CDR3 totals 16 residues. The CDR3, as DNA: TGTGCCAGCAGTTTCTTTCGACAATCACGGAACTATGGCTACACCTTC. Protein: CASSFFRQSRNYGYTF.

The gene calls are TRBV10-1 and TRBJ2-3; 9 nucleotides line up with TRBD1. J gave up 2 bases and V 5 bases, and 8 bases lay outside the gene matches. The length of the CDR3 is 16 residues. CDR1 and CDR2 from the germline V gene are WNHNN and SYGVQD (reference sequence). The CDR3 region has the DNA TGCGCCAGCAGTACCCCGGGACAGGGCGACACAGATACGCAGTATTTT. The encoded protein is CASSTPGQGDTDTQYF.

In its sample, this clone was seen a few times. The rearrangement joins TRBV27 to TRBJ1-5; 8 bases match TRBD1. With V trimmed by 4 bases and J by 7 bases, 9 bases remained unmatched. CDR1 MNHEY and CDR2 SMNVEV come from the germline V gene (reference sequence). This CDR3 comprises 15 residues. The CDR3 sequence is CASSSDRGGRQPQHF. The CDR3 nucleotides are TGTGCCAGCAGTTCCGACAGGGGAGGTCGGCAGCCCCAGCATTTT.

The chain links TRBV2 to TRBJ2-7; 9 positions match TRBD1. Per germline, CDR1 SNHLY and CDR2 FYNNEI. The J segment lost 1 base and the V segment lost 6 bases, leaving 7 bases of the junction unmatched. The CDR3 sequence is 15 residues long. This chain's CDR3 is CASSYYGTGSYEQYF. The CDR3 bases are TGTGCCAGCAGCTACTACGGGACAGGGTCCTACGAGCAGTACTTC.

This chain links TRBV19 with TRBJ2-5; TRBD1 is a possible D gene (6 bases). CDR1 is LNHDA, CDR2 SQIVND, per germline (reference sequence). The CDR3 has 16 residues. Trimming took 5 bases from V and 2 from J, leaving 18 bases between them. DNA for the CDR3: TGTGCCAGTAGTCCCACAGGGATCCCCCTTCAAGAGACCCAGTACTTC. Its protein product is CASSPTGIPLQETQYF.

This sequence joins TRBV29-1 and TRBJ2-2; D is uncertain. CDR3 length: 12 amino acids. V was pared by 3 bases and J by 6 bases, with 8 bases between. Germline V CDR1 and CDR2: SQVTM, ANQGSEA. In nucleotides, the CDR3 is TGCAGCGTTGACGGGTGGGCCGGGGAGCTGTTTTTT. This translates into CSVDGWAGELFF.

V and J are TRBV28 and TRBJ1-5, with TRBD1 matching 7 bases. This CDR3 has 17 amino acids. J gave up 1 base and V 5 bases, and 11 bases lay outside the gene matches. Germline CDR1 is MDHEN and CDR2 is SYDVKM. CDR3 loop: CASSPGTDLWSNQPQHF. CDR3 sequence (DNA): TGTGCCAGCAGTCCGGGGACAGACCTTTGGAGCAATCAGCCCCAGCATTTT.

The rearrangement links TRBV5-1 to TRBJ2-2; 8 positions match TRBD1. The V segment lost 0 bases and the J segment 2 bases; nucleotides outside the gene matches: 3. The V gene's germline CDR1 is SGHRS and CDR2 YFSETQ. There are 16 residues in the CDR3. CDR3 nucleotide sequence: TGCGCCAGCAGCTTGGGGACAGGGTCTAACACCGGGGAGCTGTTTTTT. It yields the protein CASSLGTGSNTGELFF.

The chain links TRBV7-3 to TRBJ2-7, with a possible D match to TRBD1 (5 bases). The CDR3 length is 15 residues. Trimming shortened V by 1 base and J by 0 bases, and 10 bases separated the two germline ends. The germline gives CDR1 SGHTA, CDR2 FQGTGA. The chain's CDR3 is CASSLRGGDSYEQYF. The CDR3 DNA sequence: TGTGCCAGCAGCTTAAGGGGCGGCGACTCCTACGAGCAGTACTTC. Combining the CDR3 with reference TRBV7-3 and TRBJ2-7 gives the whole variable domain GAGVSQTPSNKVTEKGKYVELRCDPISGHTALYWYRQSLGQGPEFLIYFQGTGAADDSGLPNDRFFAVRPEGSVSTLKIQRTERGDSAVYLCASSLRGGDSYEQYFGPGTRLTVT.

The chain carries TRBV20-1 and TRBJ2-1; the match to TRBD1 covers 8 bases. The J segment lost 4 bases and the V segment lost 4 bases, leaving 6 bases of the junction unmatched. Germline CDR1 DFQATT, CDR2 SNEGSKA (reference sequence). The CDR3 consists of 14 residues. CDR3 in DNA: TGCAGTGCTACTGACAGGGGCCCTTACAATGAGCAGTTCTTC. This codes for CSATDRGPYNEQFF.

This chain connects TRBV7-2 to TRBJ2-7; D is possibly TRBD1 (6 bases). The CDR3 loop spans 15 amino acids. Germline CDR1 and CDR2: SGHTA and FQGNSA. Trimming removed 5 bases from V and 0 bases from J, with 14 bases in between. CDR3 sequence reads: CASSPSADSSYEQYF. Written as DNA, the CDR3 is TGTGCCAGCAGCCCTAGTGCGGACAGCTCCTACGAGCAGTACTTC.

The chain joins TRBV15 to TRBJ1-1; possible D gene TRBD1, 5 bases. Germline V CDR1 and CDR2: LNHNV, YYDKDF (reference sequence). The CDR3 extends over 13 amino acids. V was shortened by 0 bases and J by 5 bases, with 7 bases between the two germline ends. The CDR3 is CATSRDGGTEAFF. In DNA, the CDR3 is TGTGCCACCAGCAGAGATGGGGGGACTGAAGCTTTCTTT.

This rearrangement joins TRBV7-9 to TRBJ2-2; 11 nucleotides align to TRBD2. The CDR3 runs to 18 residues. The germline gives CDR1 SEHNR, CDR2 FQNEAQ (reference sequence). J lost 3 bases, V lost 1 base, and 7 bases had no gene match. This chain's CDR3 is CASSLVTSGSRDTGELFF. The CDR3, as DNA: TGTGCCAGCAGCTTAGTTACTAGCGGGAGTCGGGACACCGGGGAGCTGTTTTTT.

The V and J genes are TRBV6-5 and TRBJ1-4; D is perhaps TRBD1 (6 bases). CDR3 size: 15 residues. Germline V gene lookup returns CDR1 MNHEY and CDR2 SVGAGI. The ends were cut back, 4 bases at V and 4 bases at J, with 13 bases in the middle. CDR3 sequence reads: CASSSAGTSNEKLFF. DNA for the CDR3: TGTGCCAGCAGTTCCGCCGGGACAAGTAATGAAAAACTGTTTTTT.

The genes are TRBV28 and TRBJ1-1; D call uncertain. Per the germline V gene, CDR1 is MDHEN and CDR2 is SYDVKM. The CDR3 extends over 11 amino acids. V was clipped by 6 bases and J by 10 bases, with 12 bases between them. The CDR3 spells CASRATGLAFF. CDR3 DNA: TGTGCCAGCAGAGCCACGGGGTTAGCTTTCTTT.

The V gene is TRBV27, the J gene TRBJ2-7; D might be TRBD2 (6 bases). Trimming pared 1 base from V and 3 bases from J, leaving 10 bases between. The CDR3 totals 14 residues. Germline V gene lookup returns CDR1 MNHEY and CDR2 SMNVEV (reference sequence). CDR3 coding DNA: TGTGCCAGCAGTTTATGGGGGGAGAGCTACGAGCAGTACTTC. Residues: CASSLWGESYEQYF.

In its sample, this clone was seen once. The chain uses TRBV4-1 and TRBJ2-1; 9 positions agree with TRBD2. Germline V CDR1 and CDR2: MGHRA, YSYEKL. The CDR3 length is 12 residues. The junction had 0 bases not matched to a gene; V was cut back by 4 bases and J by 8 bases. CDR3 sequence: CASSPSGDEQFF. CDR3 nucleotide sequence: TGCGCCAGCAGCCCTAGCGGGGATGAGCAGTTCTTC.

This clone was counted once. The V call is TRBV27, the J call TRBJ1-1, with D perhaps TRBD1 (5 bases). The ends were cut back, 5 bases at V and 5 bases at J, with 12 bases in the middle. This CDR3 region has 13 residues. Germline-derived CDR1 and CDR2 are MNHEY and SMNVEV (reference sequence). The CDR3 DNA follows: TGTGCCAGCAGTGGGGCGGACCGTACTGAAGCTTTCTTT. This encodes CASSGADRTEAFF.

The chain has TRBV18 and TRBJ2-1; 9 bases agree with TRBD2. The germline V gene has CDR1 KGHSH and CDR2 LQKENI. Trimming took 5 bases from V and 7 from J; bases not matched to a gene: 21. There are 19 residues in the CDR3. This chain's CDR3 is CASSGVSSGALEIGNEQFF. The DNA of the CDR3 is TGTGCCAGCTCAGGGGTGTCTAGCGGGGCCTTGGAGATAGGAAATGAGCAGTTCTTC.

The rearrangement uses TRBV7-9 and TRBJ2-7; the match to TRBD2 covers 7 bases. This CDR3 contains 17 residues. With 2 bases clipped from V and 5 bases from J, the junction kept 15 bases outside the gene matches. In germline, CDR1 is SEHNR, CDR2 FQNEAQ (reference sequence). The chain's CDR3 is CASSLRPAMGGVNEQYF. The CDR3 DNA sequence: TGTGCCAGCAGCTTAAGACCCGCGATGGGGGGGGTCAACGAGCAGTACTTC.

The chain recombines TRBV13 with TRBJ1-4, with D possibly TRBD1 on 5 matching bases. V lost 6 bases and J lost 4, with 18 bases in between. Germline CDR1 is PRHDT and CDR2 is FYEKMQ (reference sequence). This CDR3 contains 16 residues. For the CDR3, the DNA is TGTGCCAGCAGTGACAGCTCTCTTTCCTATAATGAAAAACTGTTTTTT. Translating it yields CASSDSSLSYNEKLFF.